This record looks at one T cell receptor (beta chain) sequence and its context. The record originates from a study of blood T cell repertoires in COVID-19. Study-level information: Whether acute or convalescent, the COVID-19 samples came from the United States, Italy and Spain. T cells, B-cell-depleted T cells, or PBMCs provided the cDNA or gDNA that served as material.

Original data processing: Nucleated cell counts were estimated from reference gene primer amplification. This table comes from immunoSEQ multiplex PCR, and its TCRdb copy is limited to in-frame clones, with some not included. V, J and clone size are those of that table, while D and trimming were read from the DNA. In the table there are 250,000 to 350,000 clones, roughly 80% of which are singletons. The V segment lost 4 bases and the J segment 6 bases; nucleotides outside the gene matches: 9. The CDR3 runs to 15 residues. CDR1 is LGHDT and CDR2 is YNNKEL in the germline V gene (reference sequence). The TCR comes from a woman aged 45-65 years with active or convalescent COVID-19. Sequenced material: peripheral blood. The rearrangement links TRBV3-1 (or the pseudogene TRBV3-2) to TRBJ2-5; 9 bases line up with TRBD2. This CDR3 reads CASSLSGSVMKTQYF. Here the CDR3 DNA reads TGTGCCAGCAGCCTTAGCGGGAGCGTGATGAAGACCCAGTACTTC.